This TCR beta chain was recorded in a study of blood T cell repertoires in COVID-19. Grouping used clinical history reported by participants in a survey and questionnaire. Sequenced by immunoSEQ multiplex PCR; TCRdb stores in-frame clones only, minus some. This table has 180,000 or so clones, roughly four fifths appearing once. The CDR3 consists of 12 residues. Deletions cut 3 bases from V and 12 bases from J, with 14 bases between. The germline CDR1 and CDR2 sequences are LNHDA and SQIVND (reference sequence). This sequence joins TRBV19 and TRBJ1-1; no clear D. Sample: PBMCs or T cells enriched from blood (not recorded which). This receptor was taken from a man aged 35-49 years who had recovered from COVID-19. CDR3 DNA: TGTGCCAGTAGTATCAGTCTCGGGAGAACTTTCTTT. Translating gives CASSISLGRTFF.